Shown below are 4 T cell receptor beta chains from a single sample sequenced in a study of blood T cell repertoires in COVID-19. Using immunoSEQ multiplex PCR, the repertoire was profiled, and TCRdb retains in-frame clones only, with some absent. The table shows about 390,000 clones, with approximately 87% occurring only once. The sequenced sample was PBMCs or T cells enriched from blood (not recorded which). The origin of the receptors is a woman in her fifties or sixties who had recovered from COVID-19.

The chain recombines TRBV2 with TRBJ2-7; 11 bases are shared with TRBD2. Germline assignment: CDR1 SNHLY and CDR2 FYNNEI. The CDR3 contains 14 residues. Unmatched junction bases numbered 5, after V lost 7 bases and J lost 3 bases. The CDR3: CASKTSGVIYEQYF. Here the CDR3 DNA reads TGTGCCAGCAAGACTAGCGGGGTAATCTACGAGCAGTACTTC.

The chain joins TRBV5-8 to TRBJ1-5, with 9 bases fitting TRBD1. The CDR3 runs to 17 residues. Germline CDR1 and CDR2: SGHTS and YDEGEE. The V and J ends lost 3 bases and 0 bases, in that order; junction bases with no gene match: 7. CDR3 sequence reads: CASSYGQGHYSNQPQHF. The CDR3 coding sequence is TGTGCCAGCAGCTACGGACAGGGGCACTATAGCAATCAGCCCCAGCATTTT.

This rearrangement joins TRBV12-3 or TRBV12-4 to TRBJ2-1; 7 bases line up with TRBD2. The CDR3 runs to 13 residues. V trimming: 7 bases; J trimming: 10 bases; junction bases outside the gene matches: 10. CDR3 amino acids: CASILIPGGEQFF. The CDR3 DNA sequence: TGTGCCAGCATCTTGATCCCCGGGGGGGAGCAGTTCTTC.

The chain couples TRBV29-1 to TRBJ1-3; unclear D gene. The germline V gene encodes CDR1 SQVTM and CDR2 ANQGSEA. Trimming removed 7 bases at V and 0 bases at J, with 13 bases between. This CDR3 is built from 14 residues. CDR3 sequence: CSATLPSSGNTIYF. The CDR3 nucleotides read TGCAGCGCCACCCTCCCCAGCTCTGGAAACACCATATATTTT.